One and the same sample provided the 10 T cell receptor beta chains below, sequenced in a study of blood T cell repertoires in COVID-19. Assay used: immunoSEQ multiplex PCR; TCRdb lists only in-frame clones, some missing. The table records nearly 100,000 clones, roughly 90% of them present only once. The material sequenced was peripheral blood. The receptors originated from a man older than 75 with acute or convalescent COVID-19.

The chain couples TRBV5-1 to TRBJ2-5; 10 nucleotides line up with TRBD2. The CDR3 has 16 residues. Germline CDR1 SGHRS, CDR2 YFSETQ. V lost 5 bases and J lost 0; bases outside the gene matches: 7. The CDR3 sequence is CASREGTSVYQETQYF. In nucleotides, the CDR3 is TGCGCCAGCAGAGAGGGGACTAGCGTGTACCAAGAGACCCAGTACTTC.

This clone was picked up one time. V gene TRBV9 combines with J gene TRBJ2-1; 9 nucleotides align to TRBD2. Germline CDR1 reads SGDLS; CDR2 reads YYNGEE. Losses at the gene ends were 0 bases for V and 1 base for J; bases not matched to a gene: 2. The CDR3 sequence is 16 residues long. DNA of the CDR3: TGTGCCAGCAGCGTAGAGACTAGCGGTTCCTACAATGAGCAGTTCTTC. Translation: CASSVETSGSYNEQFF.

CDR3 nucleotides: TGTGCCAGCAGTTACTCGCTAGAGCAAGAGACCCAGTACTTC. Translating it yields CASSYSLEQETQYF. This rearrangement joins TRBV6-6 to TRBJ2-5; D remains unclear. The V gene lost 0 bases and the J gene lost 2 bases, with 7 bases spanning the gap. Germline V gives CDR1 MNHNY, CDR2 SVGAGI (reference sequence). The CDR3 loop spans 14 amino acids.

This clone was seen only once. This chain uses TRBV3-1 (or the pseudogene TRBV3-2) with TRBJ1-5; D unresolved. Germline loops: CDR1 LGHDT, CDR2 YNNKEL (reference sequence). V was shortened by 1 base and J by 3 bases, with 13 bases between the two germline ends. The CDR3 extends over 16 amino acids. The CDR3 loop reads CASSQGTGLPNQPQHF. Written as DNA, the CDR3 is TGTGCCAGCAGCCAAGGAACCGGACTACCCAATCAGCCCCAGCATTTT.

The gene calls are TRBV24-1 and TRBJ2-2, with 16 bases that match TRBD2. Germline assignment: CDR1 KGHDR and CDR2 SFDVKD. V dropped 4 bases and J dropped 1; count of bases not matched to a gene: 5. This CDR3 contains 19 residues. This chain's CDR3 is CATSDSGLAGGWNTGELFF. Here the CDR3 DNA reads TGTGCCACCAGTGACTCGGGACTAGCGGGAGGGTGGAACACCGGGGAGCTGTTTTTT.

The chain links TRBV11-3 to TRBJ2-3; TRBD1 aligns across 7 bases. The CDR3 length is 14 residues. The V and J ends lost 4 bases and 2 bases, in that order; junction bases with no gene match: 3. Germline V gene data show CDR1 as SGHNT and CDR2 as YENEEA. This chain's CDR3 is CASSSGTATDTQYF. CDR3 coding DNA: TGTGCCAGCAGCTCCGGGACAGCCACAGATACGCAGTATTTT.

This chain joins TRBV28 and TRBJ2-7; perhaps TRBD2 as D (5 bases). The V gene lost 4 bases and the J gene lost 6 bases, with 13 bases spanning the gap. The CDR3 consists of 13 residues. Germline V gene lookup returns CDR1 MDHEN and CDR2 SYDVKM. The CDR3 region has the DNA TGTGCCAGCAGTTGGGGTAGCGCAGGCGAGCAGTACTTC. Translation: CASSWGSAGEQYF.

The V call is TRBV2, the J call TRBJ1-3, with D perhaps TRBD1 (5 bases). V shed 3 bases and J shed 1 base, with 7 bases lying between them. The length of the CDR3 is 14 residues. Germline values: CDR1 SNHLY, CDR2 FYNNEI. The CDR3 coding sequence is TGTGCCAGCAGTGAGGGGCCATCTGGAAACACCATATATTTT. Translated, it gives CASSEGPSGNTIYF.

This chain joins TRBV5-4 and TRBJ2-3; 9 bases line up with TRBD2. This CDR3 region has 16 residues. The V gene end was trimmed by 4 bases and the J gene end by 2 bases; junction bases not matched to a gene: 8. The germline gives CDR1 SGHNT, CDR2 YYREEE (reference sequence). The CDR3 coding sequence is TGTGCCAGCAGCCTGGGGACTAGCTCTTACACAGATACGCAGTATTTT. As protein: CASSLGTSSYTDTQYF.

The CDR3, as DNA: TGTGCCAGCATCCGGGACAGGGGGTCCTACAATGAGCAGTTCTTC. This codes for CASIRDRGSYNEQFF. This rearrangement joins TRBV7-2 to TRBJ2-1; 11 bases align to TRBD1. CDR1 and CDR2 from the germline V gene are SGHTA and FQGNSA. CDR3 length: 15 residues. V gave up 7 bases and J gave up 1 base; unmatched junction bases: 3. The full variable domain, completed using reference TRBV7-2 and TRBJ2-1, is GAGVSQSPSNKVTEKGKDVELRCDPISGHTALYWYRQSLGQGLEFLIYFQGNSAPDKSGLPSDRFSAERTGGSVSTLTIQRTQQEDSAVYLCASIRDRGSYNEQFFGPGTRLTVL.